Presented here are 3 T cell receptor beta chains from one specimen sequenced in a study of T cells in Graves' hyperthyroidism and ophthalmopathy. Amplified regions were TCR beta CDR3 sequences from RNA transcripts. The HTBI primer set drove a first-round RT-PCR of the TCR CDR3. One entry per CDR3 protein, called by TCRdb with MiXCR from the multiplex PCR reads. The table lists about 610,000 distinct CDR3 sequences, just over 45% of them singletons, with approximately 8.4% in the top ten. Sequenced: peripheral blood or thyroid tissue (not recorded which). The receptors originated from a woman under 30 with Graves' hyperthyroidism.

The V and J genes are TRBV20-1 and TRBJ2-2, with 11 bases fitting TRBD1. CDR3 length equals 15 residues. Germline V gene sequence: CDR1 DFQATT, CDR2 SNEGSKA (reference sequence). V dropped 6 bases and J dropped 0; count of bases not matched to a gene: 3. CDR3 in DNA: TGCAGTGCCCGGGGACAGGGGGCGAACACCGGGGAGCTGTTTTTT. It specifies CSARGQGANTGELFF.

This clonotype was observed a few times. The CDR3 region has the DNA TGTGCCAGCAGCGGAGGACAGGGGGCTCTCGGCTATGGCTACACCTTC. Translated: CASSGGQGALGYGYTF. The rearrangement uses TRBV7-2 and TRBJ1-2; the match to TRBD1 covers 11 bases. The CDR3 runs 16 residues. Germline assignment: CDR1 SGHTA and CDR2 FQGNSA. The V segment lost 5 bases and the J segment 4 bases; nucleotides outside the gene matches: 9.

With regard to this clonotype: A much larger clone sits a single nucleotide away, making a read error possible. The chain combines TRBV19 with TRBJ2-7, with D perhaps matching TRBD1 (6 bases). Trimming removed 5 bases from V and 2 bases from J, with 19 bases in between. This CDR3 is 16 amino acids long. Per the germline V gene, CDR1 is LNHDA and CDR2 is SQIVND (reference sequence). The CDR3 sequence: CASSPGPGQSPYEQYF. In DNA, the CDR3 is TGTGCCAGTAGTCCGGGCCCCGGACAGAGTCCCTACGAGCAGTACTTC.